The 17 T cell receptor beta chains reported below all come from one sample, sequenced in a study of cytomegalovirus exposure and HLA in healthy donors. 13 Jbeta primers and 60 Vbeta primers were used for the PCR. Sequenced by immunoSEQ multiplex PCR; TCRdb stores in-frame clones only, minus some. The sample has 150,000 or so clones; about four fifths are singletons. Sequencing was performed on PBMCs. The receptors shown here come from a male donor in good health and CMV-seropositive.

The V call is TRBV6-5, the J call TRBJ1-1; D possibly corresponds to TRBD1 (6 bases). Germline CDR1 is MNHEY and CDR2 is SVGAGI. CDR3 length equals 15 residues. With 2 bases removed from V and 7 bases from J, the gap between germline ends came to 17 bases. CDR3 bases: TGTGCCAGCAGTTACCGTTTGGGCAGGGGTCTTGAAGCTTTCTTT. This translates into CASSYRLGRGLEAFF.

The V gene is TRBV11-3, the J gene TRBJ2-1, with 7 bases matching TRBD2. This CDR3 is built from 16 residues. Germline V gives CDR1 SGHNT, CDR2 YENEEA. J gave up 2 bases and V 4 bases, and 8 bases lay outside the gene matches. CDR3 DNA sequence: TGTGCCAGCAGCTACACTAGCGAAAGGCCCTACAATGAGCAGTTCTTC. Protein sequence: CASSYTSERPYNEQFF.

The chain joins TRBV2 to TRBJ1-2, with a possible D match to TRBD1 (6 bases). The germline V gene encodes CDR1 SNHLY and CDR2 FYNNEI. This CDR3 has 15 amino acids. V gave up 1 base and J gave up 1 base, with 10 bases separating them. CDR3 amino acids: CASSEEEDSNYGYTF. The CDR3 bases are TGTGCCAGCAGTGAAGAGGAGGACAGTAACTATGGCTACACCTTC.

The V gene is TRBV5-1, the J gene TRBJ2-5; tentative D call: TRBD2 (7 bases). Trimming took off 5 bases at V and 5 bases at J, with 16 bases between the two ends. Germline V gene sequence: CDR1 SGHRS, CDR2 YFSETQ. The CDR3 has 14 amino acids. The CDR3 here is CASRNTGGEETQYF. The CDR3, as DNA: TGCGCCAGCAGAAACACGGGGGGCGAGGAGACCCAGTACTTC.

V gene TRBV27 combines with J gene TRBJ2-1; 16 bases fit TRBD2. The V and J ends lost 1 base and 12 bases, in that order; junction bases with no gene match: 6. Germline CDR1 is MNHEY and CDR2 is SMNVEV (reference sequence). The CDR3 is 16 residues long. CDR3 nucleotides: TGTGCCAGCAGTTTATGGGGACTAGCGGGAGGGATCAGGCAGTTCTTC. Translating it yields CASSLWGLAGGIRQFF.

This chain uses TRBV6-6 with TRBJ2-1; D is possibly TRBD2 (5 bases). V lost 2 bases, J lost 0 bases, and 11 bases lay in between. The CDR3 contains 16 residues. Germline CDR1 MNHNY, CDR2 SVGAGI (reference sequence). In DNA, the CDR3 is TGTGCCAGCAGTTACCGAGGGCCCGACTCCTACAATGAGCAGTTCTTC. The encoded protein is CASSYRGPDSYNEQFF.

The rearrangement uses TRBV6-4 and TRBJ1-1; tentative D call: TRBD1 (6 bases). Trimming left V 6 bases short and J 0 bases short, with 17 bases between. This CDR3 comprises 16 residues. Germline loops: CDR1 MRHNA, CDR2 SNTAGT. The CDR3 is CASSPEAGTMNTEAFF. In nucleotides, the CDR3 is TGTGCCAGCAGCCCGGAGGCAGGGACAATGAACACTGAAGCTTTCTTT.

This chain connects TRBV11-3 to TRBJ2-7, with a tentative D call TRBD1 (5 bases). This CDR3 has 13 residues. Germline loops: CDR1 SGHNT, CDR2 YENEEA. The V gene lost 5 bases and the J gene lost 3 bases, with 11 bases spanning the gap. The CDR3 is CASSLGQDYEQYF. DNA of the CDR3: TGTGCCAGCAGCCTCGGACAAGACTACGAGCAGTACTTC.

Concerning this clone: Sequence at one end of the junction differs from germline and may be a read error. The chain combines TRBV13 with TRBJ2-6, with a tentative D call TRBD1 (5 bases). The CDR3 sequence is 18 residues long. From germline, CDR1 is PRHDT and CDR2 FYEKMQ (reference sequence). The CDR3 sequence: CASSLGKWVNSGANGLTF. The CDR3 nucleotides are TGTGCCAGCAGCTTAGGGAAATGGGTGAACTCTGGGGCCAACGGCCTGACTTTC.

The chain joins TRBV5-5 to TRBJ2-2; 16 bases line up with TRBD2. The trim removed 3 bases at V and 4 bases at J, leaving 9 bases unmatched. Germline CDR1 and CDR2: SGHKS and YYEKEE (reference sequence). This CDR3 has 19 residues. The chain's CDR3 is CASSSGLAGGIGFTGELFF. DNA for the CDR3: TGTGCCAGCAGCTCGGGACTAGCGGGGGGGATTGGGTTCACCGGGGAGCTGTTTTTT.

In this sample, this clone turned up a few times. The rearrangement uses TRBV27 and TRBJ1-4, with 7 positions matching TRBD1. V trimming: 6 bases; J trimming: 13 bases; junction bases outside the gene matches: 14. This CDR3 contains 14 residues. Germline CDR1 and CDR2: MNHEY and SMNVEV (reference sequence). As DNA, the CDR3 is TGTGCCAGCAGGACGACTGGGACAGCCTTGAGACTGTTTTTT. Its protein is CASRTTGTALRLFF. Using reference TRBV27 and TRBJ1-4 for the parts outside the CDR3, the full variable domain is EAQVTQNPRYLITVTGKKLTVTCSQNMNHEYMSWYRQDPGLGLRQIYYSMNVEVTDKGDVPEGYKVSRKEKRNFPLILESPSPNQTSLYFCASRTTGTALRLFFGSGTQLSVL.

The chain recombines TRBV11-2 with TRBJ2-7, with 9 bases matching TRBD1. Looked up from germline, CDR1 is SGHAT and CDR2 is FQNNGV. The junction had 8 bases not matched to a gene; V was cut back by 5 bases and J by 6 bases. The CDR3 consists of 14 residues. The CDR3 here is CASSRAGTGREQYF. CDR3 bases: TGTGCCAGCAGCCGAGCGGGGACAGGGCGCGAGCAGTACTTC.

The chain combines TRBV11-2 with TRBJ2-7, with 8 bases aligning to TRBD2. CDR1 and CDR2 (germline): SGHAT, FQNNGV. The CDR3 length is 16 residues. With 1 base clipped from V and 4 bases from J, the junction kept 9 bases outside the gene matches. This CDR3 is CASSLGLLAGSYEQYF. The CDR3 region has the DNA TGTGCCAGCAGCTTAGGGCTCCTAGCGGGCTCTTACGAGCAGTACTTC.

This chain uses TRBV10-3 with TRBJ2-2; TRBD1 matches at 11 bases. Unmatched junction bases numbered 7, after V lost 9 bases and J lost 7 bases. Germline loops: CDR1 ENHRY, CDR2 SYGVKD. This CDR3 has 14 residues. CDR3 sequence reads: CAISGTGGDGELFF. For the CDR3, the DNA is TGTGCCATTTCCGGGACAGGGGGTGACGGGGAGCTGTTTTTT.

This rearrangement joins TRBV28 to TRBJ2-1; 12 nucleotides align to TRBD2. Germline V gene sequence: CDR1 MDHEN, CDR2 SYDVKM. The trim removed 4 bases at V and 7 bases at J, leaving 5 bases unmatched. This CDR3 is 15 amino acids long. CDR3 protein: CASSSTSGSRNEQFF. The CDR3, as DNA: TGTGCCAGCAGTTCGACTAGCGGGAGTAGAAATGAGCAGTTCTTC.

The CDR3 loop is CASSLGLAGSSYEQYF. As DNA, the CDR3 is TGTGCCAGCAGCTTGGGACTAGCGGGATCCTCCTACGAGCAGTACTTC. V gene TRBV5-4 combines with J gene TRBJ2-7; 11 bases fit TRBD2. Germline values: CDR1 SGHNT, CDR2 YYREEE (reference sequence). The CDR3 totals 16 residues. Trimming took 0 bases from V and 0 from J; bases not matched to a gene: 2. The full variable domain, rest sourced from reference TRBV5-4 and TRBJ2-7, is ETGVTQSPTHLIKTRGQQVTLRCSSQSGHNTVSWYQQALGQGPQFIFQYYREEENGRGNFPPRFSGLQFPNYSSELNVNALELDDSALYLCASSLGLAGSSYEQYFGPGTRLTVT.

The chain employs TRBV27 and TRBJ1-4; D is possibly TRBD1 (6 bases). This CDR3 has 15 amino acids. With 3 bases removed from V and 8 bases from J, the gap between germline ends came to 16 bases. Germline CDR1 is MNHEY and CDR2 is SMNVEV (reference sequence). The CDR3 reads CASSLRRGPGEKLFF. The CDR3 DNA reads TGTGCCAGCAGTTTGCGCAGGGGCCCGGGGGAAAAACTGTTTTTT.